Sequencing of this TCR beta chain was carried out in a study of chemoradiotherapy in HPV16-positive cancers. Profiled with immunoSEQ multiplex PCR; TCRdb holds only in-frame clones, not every one. The table records 30,000 to 50,000 clones, 75% to 85% of them present only once. General study results and limits: For HPV16-positive patients, expanding HPV-responsive T cells associated with longer recurrence-free survival. Candidate HPV-specific clones and E7-related TCR motifs grew in tumor during treatment.

A note on this clone: The antigen remains unidentified.

The CDR3 consists of 15 residues. The germline V gene encodes CDR1 SGDLS and CDR2 YYNGEE. Trimming took 3 bases from V and 1 from J; bases not matched to a gene: 6. Specimen: blood, collected from a patient who underwent chemoradiotherapy. This clonotype was obtained from a human donor with HPV-associated anogenital cancer. The V call is TRBV9, the J call TRBJ1-1, with TRBD1 identical over 7 bases. Here the CDR3 DNA reads TGTGCCAGCAGCGCCGGAGGGACAGCGAACACTGAAGCTTTCTTT. This codes for CASSAGGTANTEAFF.